One and the same sample provided the 4 T cell receptor beta chains below, sequenced in a study of CD8+CD57+ T cells in acquired aplastic anemia. TCR beta VDJ and CDR3 profiles were obtained from a genomic DNA template. TCRdb itself ran the reads through MiXCR, one entry per CDR3 protein. The sample shows some 200,000 distinct CDR3 sequences, 61% of them seen only once. Sequencing was carried out using sorted CD4+, CD8+, or CD8+CD57+ T cells (not recorded which) from PBMCs. The receptors shown here come from a human donor in good health.

The gene calls are TRBV20-1 and TRBJ1-1; 7 bases match TRBD1. The V gene end was trimmed by 6 bases and the J gene end by 10 bases; junction bases not matched to a gene: 14. This CDR3 has 13 residues. Germline loops: CDR1 DFQATT, CDR2 SNEGSKA (reference sequence). The CDR3 nucleotides read TGCAGTGCGGCCGGACAGGTAGGGGGGGGAGCTTTCTTT. Protein product: CSAAGQVGGGAFF.

The chain combines TRBV5-1 with TRBJ1-1; perhaps TRBD1 as D (5 bases). The CDR3 covers 15 residues. Trimming pared 4 bases from V and 0 bases from J, leaving 13 bases between. Looked up from germline, CDR1 is SGHRS and CDR2 is YFSETQ. The CDR3 DNA sequence: TGCGCCAGCAGCGCCATGGACAATTTGAACACTGAAGCTTTCTTT. Translated: CASSAMDNLNTEAFF.

The chain links TRBV9 to TRBJ1-1, with D perhaps TRBD1 (5 bases). With 4 bases removed from V and 7 bases from J, the gap between germline ends came to 20 bases. Germline lookup yields CDR1 SGDLS and CDR2 YYNGEE. CDR3 length equals 15 residues. CDR3 region: CASSIDGGEWGEAFF. As DNA, the CDR3 is TGTGCCAGCAGCATAGATGGGGGGGAATGGGGTGAAGCTTTCTTT.

V usage is TRBV29-1 and J usage is TRBJ2-3; weak D call: TRBD1 (5 bases). With 8 bases removed from V and 6 bases from J, the gap between germline ends came to 9 bases. CDR3 size: 10 residues. Per germline, CDR1 SQVTM and CDR2 ANQGSEA. In DNA, the CDR3 is TGCAGCTACAGGAAGGATACGCAGTATTTT. This translates into CSYRKDTQYF.